The entry below gives a single T cell receptor beta chain sequence along with its context. V was cut by 4 bases and J by 7 bases, with 11 bases left in between. Germline V gene lookup returns CDR1 SGHTA and CDR2 FQGNSA. The CDR3 contains 13 residues. The data belong to a study of T cell changes during pregnancy in multiple sclerosis. Clones were sequenced by immunoSEQ multiplex PCR, and TCRdb holds only the in-frame ones, with some missing. The repertoire holds roughly 72,000 clones, with over 85% as singletons. This receptor was taken from a female donor with multiple sclerosis, enrolled in a pregnancy study. The rearrangement uses TRBV7-2 and TRBJ1-5; D is undetermined. The sequencing used CD4+ T cells from peripheral blood mononuclear cells, collected after pregnancy. CDR3 in amino acids: CASSSRLGQPQHF. The CDR3 DNA follows: TGTGCCAGCAGCTCCCGTTTGGGCCAGCCCCAGCATTTT.